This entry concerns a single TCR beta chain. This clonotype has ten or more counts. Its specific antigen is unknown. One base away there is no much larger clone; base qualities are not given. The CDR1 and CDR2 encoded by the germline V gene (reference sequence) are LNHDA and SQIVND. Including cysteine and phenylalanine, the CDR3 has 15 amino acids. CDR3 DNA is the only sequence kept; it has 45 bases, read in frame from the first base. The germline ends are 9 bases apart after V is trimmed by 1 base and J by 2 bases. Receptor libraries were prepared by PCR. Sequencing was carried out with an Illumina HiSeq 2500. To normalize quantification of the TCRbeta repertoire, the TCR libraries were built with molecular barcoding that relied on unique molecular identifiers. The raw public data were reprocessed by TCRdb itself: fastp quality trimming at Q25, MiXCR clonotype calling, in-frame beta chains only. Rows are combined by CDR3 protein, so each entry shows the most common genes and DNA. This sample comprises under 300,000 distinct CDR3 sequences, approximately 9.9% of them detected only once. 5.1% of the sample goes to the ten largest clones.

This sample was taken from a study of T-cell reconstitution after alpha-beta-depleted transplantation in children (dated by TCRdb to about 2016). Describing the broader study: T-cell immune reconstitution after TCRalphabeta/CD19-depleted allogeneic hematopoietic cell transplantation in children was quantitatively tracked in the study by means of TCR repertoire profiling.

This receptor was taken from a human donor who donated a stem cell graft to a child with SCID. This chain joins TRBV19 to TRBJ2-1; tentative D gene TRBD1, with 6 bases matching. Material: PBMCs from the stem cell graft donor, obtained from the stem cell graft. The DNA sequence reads TGTGCCAGTAGTATAGTACGGACAGCCTACAATGAGCAGTTCTTC. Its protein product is CASSIVRTAYNEQFF.